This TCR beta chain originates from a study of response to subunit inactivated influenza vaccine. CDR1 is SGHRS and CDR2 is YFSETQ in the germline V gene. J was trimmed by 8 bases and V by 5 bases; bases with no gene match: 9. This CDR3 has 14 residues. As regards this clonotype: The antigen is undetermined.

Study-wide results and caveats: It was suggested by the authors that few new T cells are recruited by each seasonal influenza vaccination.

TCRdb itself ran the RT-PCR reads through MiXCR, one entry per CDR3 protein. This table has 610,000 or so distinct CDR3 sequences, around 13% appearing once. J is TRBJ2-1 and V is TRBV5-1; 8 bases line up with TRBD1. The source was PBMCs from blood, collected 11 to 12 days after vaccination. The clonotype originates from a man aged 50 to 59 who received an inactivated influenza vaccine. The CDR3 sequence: CASRLLPDRDEQFF. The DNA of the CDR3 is TGCGCCAGCAGGCTACTACCGGACAGGGATGAGCAGTTCTTC. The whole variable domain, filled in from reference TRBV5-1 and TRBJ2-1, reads KAGVTQTPRYLIKTRGQQVTLSCSPISGHRSVSWYQQTPGQGLQFLFEYFSETQRNKGNFPGRFSGRQFSNSRSEMNVSTLELGDSALYLCASRLLPDRDEQFFGPGTRLTVL.